The clone carrying this T cell receptor beta chain was observed a handful of times. Its target is unknown. cDNA carried unique molecular identifiers, and a universal primer site was added by template switching. MiXCR, run by TCRdb on the 5' RACE reads, gives a single entry per CDR3 protein. The sample records approximately 500,000 distinct CDR3 sequences, nearly 15% being singletons. The source of the sample is a study of identical twins. General study results and limits: Among monozygotic twins, out-of-frame TCR alpha sharing exceeded what models predicted. Conclusions rested on cross-sectional statistics rather than following the same donors. Fewer insertions were carried by abundant cord blood beta clonotypes, but none was seen in memory repertoires.

This sample also belongs to another study, concerning yellow fever vaccine responses in identical twins.

The source of this sequence is a woman between 18 and 29 years old in good health. Sequenced input: CD4+ T cells sorted from blood.

CDR3 bases: TGTGCCAGCAGCTTGAGGGGACCTTCGGGCACCGGGGAGCTGTTTTTT. Encoded protein: CASSLRGPSGTGELFF. J is TRBJ2-2 and V is TRBV5-5; tentatively, D is TRBD1 or TRBD2 (5 bases each). The germline CDR1 and CDR2 sequences are SGHKS and YYEKEE (reference sequence). The V end lost 1 base, the J end lost 4 bases, and 14 bases lay between the germline ends. The CDR3 loop spans 16 amino acids.